The 9 T cell receptor beta chains given below trace back to one sample, sequenced in a study of identical twins. MiXCR, run by TCRdb on the 5' RACE reads, gives a single entry per CDR3 protein. The sample contains 140,000 to 150,000 distinct CDR3 sequences, roughly 3.2% of which appear only once. The specimen was memory T cells sorted from blood. The source of these receptors is a man aged 18 to 30 in good health.

This clonotype has at least ten counts. The rearrangement links TRBV3-1 to TRBJ2-7; 9 positions agree with TRBD1. CDR3 size: 13 residues. The V gene's germline CDR1 is LGHDT and CDR2 YNNKEL (reference sequence). Trimming at V came to 5 bases and at J to 6 bases, leaving 5 bases not matched to a gene. For the CDR3, the DNA is TGTGCCAGCAGCACCCGGACAGGGGCCGAGCAGTACGTC. Amino acids: CASSTRTGAEQYV.

This clonotype has ten or more counts. This rearrangement joins TRBV6-5 to TRBJ2-1; 12 positions match TRBD2. This CDR3 comprises 17 residues. Germline V gives CDR1 MNHEY, CDR2 SVGAGI. With 2 bases clipped from V and 7 bases from J, the junction kept 9 bases outside the gene matches. The DNA of the CDR3 is TGTGCCAGCAGTTACCCTAGACTAGCGGGAGAGGCAAATGAGCAGTTCTTC. Residues: CASSYPRLAGEANEQFF.

Many counts were recorded for this clonotype. The chain links TRBV12-3 or TRBV12-4 to TRBJ1-5; D not resolved. V was trimmed by 3 bases and J by 6 bases, leaving 6 bases between them. The length of the CDR3 is 12 residues. CDR3 sequence reads: CASSFAGQPQHF. The CDR3 DNA follows: TGTGCCAGCAGTTTTGCGGGTCAGCCCCAGCATTTT.

This clonotype has at least ten counts. Here the CDR3 DNA reads TGTGCCAGCAGTTTATTTTGGGGGAGAGGGTACAATGAGCAGTTCTTC. It translates to CASSLFWGRGYNEQFF. The J gene is TRBJ2-1, the V gene TRBV28; D tentatively fits TRBD1 or TRBD2 (5 bases each). The V gene's germline CDR1 is MDHEN and CDR2 SYDVKM. The CDR3 loop spans 16 amino acids. V lost 1 base and J lost 4, with 14 bases in between. The variable domain in full, completed from reference TRBV28 and TRBJ2-1, reads DVKVTQSSRYLVKRTGEKVFLECVQDMDHENMFWYRQDPGLGLRLIYFSYDVKMKEKGDIPEGYSVSREKKERFSLILESASTNQTSMYLCASSLFWGRGYNEQFFGPGTRLTVL.

This clonotype was counted at least ten times. The V and J genes are TRBV9 and TRBJ2-3, with D uncertain. In germline, CDR1 is SGDLS, CDR2 YYNGEE. The V and J ends lost 0 bases and 2 bases respectively, with 7 bases between them. The CDR3 length is 14 residues. CDR3 protein: CASSVGPFTDTQYF. The CDR3 bases are TGTGCCAGCAGCGTAGGGCCTTTCACAGATACGCAGTATTTT.

This clonotype has ten or more counts. The chain combines TRBV4-1 with TRBJ2-5; no reliable D call. CDR1 MGHRA and CDR2 YSYEKL come from the germline V gene. Trimming removed 2 bases from V and 1 base from J, with 14 bases in between. There are 16 residues in the CDR3. CDR3 sequence: CASSQNVATSQETQYF. CDR3 DNA sequence: TGCGCCAGCAGCCAAAACGTCGCGACCTCCCAAGAGACCCAGTACTTC.

This clonotype was seen many times. This chain joins TRBV7-9 and TRBJ2-5; D not certain. The CDR3 length is 14 residues. Trimming took off 3 bases at V and 5 bases at J, with 13 bases between the two ends. Germline CDR1 reads SEHNR; CDR2 reads FQNEAQ (reference sequence). The CDR3 reads CASSLTENSETQYF. The CDR3 coding sequence is TGTGCCAGCAGCTTGACGGAGAACTCGGAGACCCAGTACTTC.

Many counts were recorded for this clonotype. This chain uses TRBV20-1 with TRBJ2-5; the D gene could be TRBD1 or TRBD2 (6 bases each). Per germline, CDR1 DFQATT and CDR2 SNEGSKA (reference sequence). V gave up 5 bases and J gave up 5 bases, with 21 bases separating them. This CDR3 comprises 15 residues. The CDR3 nucleotides are TGCAGTGCTCCCAGAGGGGGGCCGGCAGGGGAGACCCAGTACTTC. Translated: CSAPRGGPAGETQYF.

This clonotype was seen repeatedly, ten times or more. The chain joins TRBV29-1 to TRBJ1-1; D remains ambiguous. The germline gives CDR1 SQVTM, CDR2 ANQGSEA. The CDR3 is 12 amino acids. V lost 2 bases and J 4 bases, leaving 8 bases between the germline ends. The CDR3 DNA is TGCAGCGTTGAATTAGCGGTCACTGAAGCTTTCTTT. Translating gives CSVELAVTEAFF.